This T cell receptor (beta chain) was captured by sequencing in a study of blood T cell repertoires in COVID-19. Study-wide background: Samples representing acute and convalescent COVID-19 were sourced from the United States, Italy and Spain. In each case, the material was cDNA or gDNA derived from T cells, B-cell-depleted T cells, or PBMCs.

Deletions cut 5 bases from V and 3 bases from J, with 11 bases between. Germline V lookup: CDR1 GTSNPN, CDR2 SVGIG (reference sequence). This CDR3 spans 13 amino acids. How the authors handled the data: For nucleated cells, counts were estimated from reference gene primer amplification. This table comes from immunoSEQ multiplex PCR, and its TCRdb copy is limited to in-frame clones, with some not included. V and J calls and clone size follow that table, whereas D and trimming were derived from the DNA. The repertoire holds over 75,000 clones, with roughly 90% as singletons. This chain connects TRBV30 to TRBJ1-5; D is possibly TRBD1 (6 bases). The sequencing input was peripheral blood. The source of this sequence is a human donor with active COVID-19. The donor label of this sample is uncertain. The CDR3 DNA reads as TGTGCCTGGGGTCAGGGACACAATCAGCCCCAGCATTTT. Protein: CAWGQGHNQPQHF.